Detailed here is one T cell receptor beta chain. The sample belongs to a study of shared clonotypes between healthy human individuals. TCRdb's copy holds only in-frame clones and misses some; the assay was immunoSEQ multiplex PCR. Of over a million clones listed, around 78% are singletons. Trimming cost V 1 base and J 7 bases, with 14 bases left between them. The CDR3 is 14 amino acids. Germline CDR1 reads SGHDT; CDR2 reads YYEEEE. The chain carries TRBV5-6 and TRBJ1-2; the D is unclear. Sequencing input: memory CD4+ T cells from PBMCs. Subset: CD45RA-negative fraction. The source of this sequence is a man aged 18 to 35 in good health. Some clones in this sample may be carry-over from other donors' samples. The CDR3 loop is CASSLFFRDGGYTF. CDR3 coding DNA: TGTGCCAGCAGCTTGTTTTTCCGCGACGGTGGCTACACCTTC.